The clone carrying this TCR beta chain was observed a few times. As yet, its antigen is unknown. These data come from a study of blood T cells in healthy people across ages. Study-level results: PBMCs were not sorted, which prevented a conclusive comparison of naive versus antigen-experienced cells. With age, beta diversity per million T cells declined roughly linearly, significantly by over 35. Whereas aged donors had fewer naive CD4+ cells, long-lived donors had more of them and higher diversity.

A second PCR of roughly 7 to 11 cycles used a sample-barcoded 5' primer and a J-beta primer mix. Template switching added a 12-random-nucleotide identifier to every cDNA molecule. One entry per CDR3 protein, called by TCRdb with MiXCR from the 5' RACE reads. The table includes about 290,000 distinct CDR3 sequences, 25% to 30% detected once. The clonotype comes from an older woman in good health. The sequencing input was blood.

The CDR3 region is CSARDNYGGGQGSGGNQPQHF. The DNA of the CDR3 is TGCAGTGCTAGAGATAATTATGGTGGTGGACAGGGGTCAGGAGGCAATCAGCCCCAGCATTTT. The chain has TRBV20-1 and TRBJ1-5, with 9 bases identical to TRBD1. CDR3 length equals 21 residues. Germline lookup yields CDR1 DFQATT and CDR2 SNEGSKA (reference sequence). J gave up 2 bases and V 0 bases, and 20 bases lay outside the gene matches.